This T cell receptor (beta chain) comes out of a study of T cell responses to AZD1222 COVID-19 vaccine. The repertoire was sequenced with immunoSEQ multiplex PCR; TCRdb's copy has only in-frame clones and lacks some. This sample has 110,000 to 150,000 clones; approximately 94% occur once, and the top ten carry more than 8.5%. Trimming took 4 bases from V and 4 from J, leaving 14 bases between them. Germline CDR1 is SGHNT and CDR2 is YENEEA. CDR3 length: 14 amino acids. The material was peripheral blood, obtained on day 0 of AZD1222 vaccination. This TCR came from an adult in good health. The chain links TRBV11-3 to TRBJ2-7, with TRBD1 as a possible D gene (6 bases). The DNA of the CDR3 is TGTGCCAGCAGCTCGAGGGGGATGTCATACGAGCAGTACTTC. Its translation is CASSSRGMSYEQYF.